Shown below are 12 T cell receptor beta chains from a single sample sequenced in a study of blood T cell repertoires in COVID-19. This table comes from immunoSEQ multiplex PCR, and its TCRdb copy is limited to in-frame clones, with some not included. Of under 300,000 clones in the sample, around 90% were seen once. The sample consisted of peripheral blood. The receptors come from a woman aged 25 to 39 with acute or convalescent COVID-19.

The chain combines TRBV19 with TRBJ2-3, with TRBD2 matching over 7 bases. After removal of 5 bases from V and 0 bases from J, the junction contained 5 bases not matched to a gene. This CDR3 contains 15 residues. CDR1 is LNHDA, CDR2 SQIVND, per germline (reference sequence). This CDR3 reads CASSQASGSTDTQYF. Here the CDR3 DNA reads TGTGCCAGTAGTCAGGCTAGCGGTAGCACAGATACGCAGTATTTT.

The rearrangement joins TRBV11-2 to TRBJ2-1; D remains ambiguous. The length of the CDR3 is 13 residues. Germline CDR1 is SGHAT and CDR2 is FQNNGV. Trimming pared 2 bases from V and 7 bases from J, leaving 9 bases between. The CDR3 sequence is CASSLSSLNEQFF. CDR3 coding DNA: TGTGCCAGCAGCTTATCTAGTCTGAATGAGCAGTTCTTC.

The CDR3 spells CASSFNRGEQYF. The CDR3 nucleotides are TGTGCCAGCAGCTTCAATCGGGGCGAGCAGTACTTC. This chain uses TRBV11-2 with TRBJ2-7; D is possibly TRBD2 (5 bases). This CDR3 region has 12 residues. The V gene's germline CDR1 is SGHAT and CDR2 FQNNGV. V lost 3 bases to trimming and J lost 6 bases, with 9 bases between them.

V usage is TRBV19 and J usage is TRBJ1-1; TRBD1 matches at 9 bases. CDR1 is LNHDA, CDR2 SQIVND, per germline (reference sequence). The CDR3 is 15 residues long. Trimming cost V 2 bases and J 4 bases; bases outside gene matches: 5. The CDR3 region is CASSIPGQGSTEAFF. The CDR3 DNA sequence: TGTGCCAGTAGTATACCGGGACAGGGCTCCACTGAAGCTTTCTTT.

CDR3 residues: CASSRRAPYEQFF. The CDR3 DNA follows: TGTGCCAGTAGCCGGAGGGCACCCTATGAGCAGTTCTTC. The chain recombines TRBV19 with TRBJ2-1, with D maybe TRBD2 (6 bases). The V gene lost 6 bases and the J gene lost 8 bases, with 14 bases spanning the gap. The CDR3 runs to 13 residues. Germline V lookup: CDR1 LNHDA, CDR2 SQIVND (reference sequence).

V is TRBV6-5 and J is TRBJ2-5, with 9 bases identical to TRBD2. Germline V gene data show CDR1 as MNHEY and CDR2 as SVGAGI. The CDR3 loop spans 15 amino acids. The V segment lost 0 bases and the J segment 7 bases; nucleotides outside the gene matches: 6. The CDR3 DNA reads TGTGCCAGCAGTTACTCGTCTAGCGGGGTAGGGACCCAGTACTTC. It translates to CASSYSSSGVGTQYF.

The gene calls are TRBV20-1 and TRBJ2-5, with TRBD2 matching 14 bases. The CDR3 length is 14 residues. J was trimmed by 10 bases and V by 3 bases; bases with no gene match: 7. Germline-derived CDR1 and CDR2 are DFQATT and SNEGSKA (reference sequence). The CDR3 DNA sequence: TGCAGTGCTAGTCAGGGACTAGCGGGGGAAAACCAGTACTTC. This encodes CSASQGLAGENQYF.

The chain links TRBV30 to TRBJ2-1; D gene uncertain. The germline V gene encodes CDR1 GTSNPN and CDR2 SVGIG (reference sequence). The CDR3 spans 14 residues. V was shortened by 4 bases and J by 4 bases, with 14 bases between the two germline ends. The CDR3 DNA reads TGTGCCTGGACCGACGGTACAGTATACAATGAGCAGTTCTTC. This sequence encodes CAWTDGTVYNEQFF.

The chain joins TRBV11-2 to TRBJ1-1; D unclear. V was shortened by 1 base and J by 7 bases, with 10 bases between the two germline ends. The germline V gene encodes CDR1 SGHAT and CDR2 FQNNGV. CDR3 length: 13 amino acids. This CDR3 is CASSLAQDHEAFF. CDR3 DNA: TGTGCCAGCAGCTTAGCTCAGGATCATGAAGCTTTCTTT.

This chain joins TRBV6-5 and TRBJ1-4, with D possibly being TRBD1 (6 bases). Deletions cut 2 bases from V and 8 bases from J, with 15 bases between. The CDR3 has 15 amino acids. The V gene's germline CDR1 is MNHEY and CDR2 SVGAGI. Here the CDR3 reads CASSYTQGLGEKLFF. The CDR3 DNA sequence: TGTGCCAGCAGTTACACACAGGGTCTGGGGGAAAAACTGTTTTTT.

The V and J genes are TRBV7-2 and TRBJ2-3, with 11 bases aligning to TRBD2. Looked up from germline, CDR1 is SGHTA and CDR2 is FQGNSA. Germline trimming cut 2 bases from V and 4 bases from J; bases unmatched to any gene: 14. CDR3 length: 19 residues. The CDR3 DNA reads as TGTGCCAGCAGCTTAACCGCGATCGCTCTAGCGGGAGGCCCAGATACGCAGTATTTT. Its protein is CASSLTAIALAGGPDTQYF.

V is TRBV7-2 and J is TRBJ2-3; TRBD1 matches 11 bases. Unmatched junction bases numbered 10, after V lost 4 bases and J lost 4 bases. The length of the CDR3 is 17 residues. Germline CDR1 SGHTA, CDR2 FQGNSA. The CDR3 DNA reads TGTGCCAGCAGCTCCCAGGACAGGGGGCGTATCCCAGATACGCAGTATTTT. Protein sequence: CASSSQDRGRIPDTQYF.